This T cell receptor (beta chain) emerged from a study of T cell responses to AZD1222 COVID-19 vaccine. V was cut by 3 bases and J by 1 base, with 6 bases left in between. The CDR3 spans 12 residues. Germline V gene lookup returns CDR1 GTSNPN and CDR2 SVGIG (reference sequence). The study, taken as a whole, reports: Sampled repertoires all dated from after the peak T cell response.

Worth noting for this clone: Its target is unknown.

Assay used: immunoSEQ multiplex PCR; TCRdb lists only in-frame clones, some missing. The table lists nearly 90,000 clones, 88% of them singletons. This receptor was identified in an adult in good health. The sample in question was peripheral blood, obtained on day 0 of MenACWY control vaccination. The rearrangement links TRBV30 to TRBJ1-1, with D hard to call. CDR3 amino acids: CAWRNKNTEAFF. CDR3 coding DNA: TGTGCCTGGAGGAATAAGAACACTGAAGCTTTCTTT.